Below, 5 T cell receptor beta chains from the same sample are listed, as sequenced in a study of blood T cell repertoires in COVID-19 (dated by TCRdb to 2018 to 2020). The library was made by the immunoSEQ multiplex PCR assay. TCRdb retrieved this table from immuneACCESS and kept in-frame rearrangements only. Not all clones are present; in checked studies, unresolved V genes account for under half, and no reason is known for the remainder. This sample lists roughly 250,000 clones; about 89% were detected once. The top ten hold around 0.84% of the sample. Material: peripheral blood. The receptors here all came from a man aged 25 to 45 with acute or convalescent COVID-19.

The chain recombines TRBV5-1 with TRBJ2-3, with no clear D. The CDR3 is made up of 12 amino acids. V lost 4 bases and J 5 bases, leaving 8 bases between the germline ends. The V gene's germline CDR1 is SGHRS and CDR2 YFSETQ. CDR3 sequence reads: CASSATGDTQYF. The CDR3 DNA reads as TGCGCCAGCAGCGCCACGGGAGATACGCAGTATTTT.

The chain joins TRBV28 to TRBJ1-1, with 9 bases identical to TRBD1. V lost 5 bases and J lost 5; bases outside the gene matches: 15. The CDR3 contains 17 residues. The germline CDR1 and CDR2 sequences are MDHEN and SYDVKM. The CDR3 DNA reads TGTGCCAGCAGTCCTAACGCCGGGACAGGGTCTAAGACTGAAGCTTTCTTT. It yields the protein CASSPNAGTGSKTEAFF.

This clone occurred once. V gene TRBV2 combines with J gene TRBJ2-7, with a possible D match to TRBD1 (5 bases). V was cut by 8 bases and J by 4 bases, with 9 bases left in between. The CDR3 is 11 amino acids. Germline V gene sequence: CDR1 SNHLY, CDR2 FYNNEI. CDR3 sequence (DNA): TGTGCCAGCGAGACAGAGTACGAGCAGTACTTC. Its translation is CASETEYEQYF.

Here the CDR3 reads CASTYSNSPLHF. The CDR3 nucleotides read TGTGCCAGCACATACAGCAATTCACCCCTCCACTTT. The genes are TRBV6-5 and TRBJ1-6; D call uncertain. CDR1 MNHEY and CDR2 SVGAGI come from the germline V gene. V lost 7 bases to trimming and J lost 7 bases, with 8 bases between them. The CDR3 consists of 12 residues.

The chain links TRBV29-1 to TRBJ1-6; tentatively, D is TRBD1 (5 bases). This CDR3 contains 14 residues. V was pared by 5 bases and J by 11 bases, with 19 bases between. Germline V gene lookup returns CDR1 SQVTM and CDR2 ANQGSEA. CDR3 in amino acids: CSVQEGGAGTPLHF. CDR3 bases: TGCAGCGTTCAGGAAGGCGGGGCGGGGACACCCCTCCACTTT.